The clone carrying this TCR beta chain occurred a few times. As yet, its antigen is unknown. The data originate from a study of T-cell memory formation after mild COVID-19. The germline V gene encodes CDR1 LGHNA and CDR2 YSLEER. V lost 4 bases and J 5 bases, leaving 18 bases between the germline ends. The CDR3 is made up of 15 amino acids. With constant-segment primers, 5'RACE yielded cDNA libraries of TCR alpha and TCR beta that carried sample barcodes and UMIs. TCRdb re-called the 5' RACE reads through MiXCR, storing one row per CDR3 protein. The sample yields fewer than 650,000 distinct CDR3 sequences, roughly a sixth seen once. Overall study results and limits: Some SARS-CoV-2-responding clones were already detected in memory before infection.

Sequencing was carried out using PBMCs or a T cell subset sorted from them (not recorded which). This chain uses TRBV4-3 with TRBJ2-7, with D possibly being TRBD1 or TRBD2 (5 bases each). The TCR sequence derives from an adult woman who had mild COVID-19 (a few samples of this study predate the infection). Cell type and time point are not known. This chain's CDR3 is CASSPTGTLRHEQYF. The CDR3 bases are TGCGCCAGCAGCCCGACCGGGACGCTTCGCCACGAGCAGTACTTC.